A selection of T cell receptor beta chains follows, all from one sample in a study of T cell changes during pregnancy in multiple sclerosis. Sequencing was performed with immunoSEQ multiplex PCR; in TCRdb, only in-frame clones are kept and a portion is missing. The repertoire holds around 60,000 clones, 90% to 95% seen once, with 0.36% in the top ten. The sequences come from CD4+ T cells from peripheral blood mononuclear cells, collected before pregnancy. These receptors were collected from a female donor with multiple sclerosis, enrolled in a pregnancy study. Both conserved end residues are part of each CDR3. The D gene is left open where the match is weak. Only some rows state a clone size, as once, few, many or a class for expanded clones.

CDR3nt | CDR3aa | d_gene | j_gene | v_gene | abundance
TGCAGCGCTCGGACTAGCGGGAGCTACGAGCAGTACTTC | CSARTSGSYEQYF | TRBD2 | TRBJ2-7 | TRBV29-1 | -
TGTGCCAGCAGTGAATCTGGCGGTAAACTCGGTGGTGGCACTGAAGCTTTCTTT | CASSESGGKLGGGTEAFF | - | TRBJ1-1 | TRBV6-1 | -
TGTGCCAGCAGCCTACACCGGGGCTACGAGCAGTACTTC | CASSLHRGYEQYF | - | TRBJ2-7 | TRBV5-6 | -
TGCAGCGCCATAGGGGCGCGGATGAACACTGAAGCTTTCTTT | CSAIGARMNTEAFF | - | TRBJ1-1 | TRBV29-1 | -
TGCACCAGCGTGGGATGGGGGGGGAGCTCCTACAATGAGCAGTTCTTC | CTSVGWGGSSYNEQFF | - | TRBJ2-1 | TRBV1 | -
TGCAGCGTAGGCACCTCCGGAGCAGATACGCAGTATTTT | CSVGTSGADTQYF | - | TRBJ2-3 | TRBV29-1 | -
TGCAGCGTCGCGACAGGGCTCCCCTTTGGCTACACCTTC | CSVATGLPFGYTF | TRBD1 | TRBJ1-2 | TRBV29-1 | -
TGTGCCAGCACCTCGACTGGGACCGGGGAGCTGTTTTTT | CASTSTGTGELFF | - | TRBJ2-2 | TRBV6-1 | -
TGTGCCAGCAGTTTAAGGCCATACAGGGGTTTCTATGGCTACACCTTC | CASSLRPYRGFYGYTF | TRBD1 | TRBJ1-2 | TRBV28 | -
TGCGCCAGCAGCTTTGATAGCAATGAGCAGTTCTTC | CASSFDSNEQFF | - | TRBJ2-1 | TRBV5-1 | -
TGTGCCAGCAGGGACTTCTACGAGCAGTACTTC | CASRDFYEQYF | - | TRBJ2-7 | TRBV6-1 | -
TGCAGCGTTGACGGGACAGGTTACGAGCAGTACTTC | CSVDGTGYEQYF | TRBD1 | TRBJ2-7 | TRBV29-1 | -
TGTGCCAGCAGGAGAGGGGGCGCGAACTCCTACAATGAGCAGTTCTTC | CASRRGGANSYNEQFF | TRBD1 | TRBJ2-1 | TRBV27 | -
TGTGCCATCAGCGAACGACAGGGGCTTAATAATGAGCAGTTCTTC | CAISERQGLNNEQFF | TRBD1 | TRBJ2-1 | TRBV10-3 | -
TGTGCCAGCTCCCCTAGCGGTTCCCGCACAGATACGCAGTATTTT | CASSPSGSRTDTQYF | TRBD2 | TRBJ2-3 | TRBV18 | -
TGTGCCAGCAGTTTATCGAGGGGACTAGCGGGAGATTCCTACAATGAGCAGTTCTTC | CASSLSRGLAGDSYNEQFF | TRBD2 | TRBJ2-1 | TRBV28 | -
TGTGCCAGCGCACGGGACAGTTGGGCCTACAATGAGCAGTTCTTC | CASARDSWAYNEQFF | TRBD1 | TRBJ2-1 | TRBV18 | -
TGTGCCAGCAGTGAAGTCGGGACTAGCGGGAGGGCCTTGGCGAACACCGGGGAGCTGTTTTTT | CASSEVGTSGRALANTGELFF | TRBD2 | TRBJ2-2 | TRBV6-1 | -
TGTGCCAGCAGCGATACCGAGGGACAGGGAGAAGAGACCCAGTACTTC | CASSDTEGQGEETQYF | - | TRBJ2-5 | TRBV21-1 | once
TGTGCCAGCAGTTACTCATTCAACGGCTATGGCTACACCTTC | CASSYSFNGYGYTF | - | TRBJ1-2 | TRBV6-5 | -
TGTGCCAGCACAGGGCTAGCGGGAAACATTCAGTACTTC | CASTGLAGNIQYF | TRBD2 | TRBJ2-4 | TRBV28 | -
TGTGCCAGCAGCCCCGGGACTAGCGGGAGGTTCCGTCGGGATACGCAGTATTTT | CASSPGTSGRFRRDTQYF | TRBD2 | TRBJ2-3 | TRBV11-2 | -
TGTGCCAGCAGCTTGGCCCTAGAGGGCAGGGGAACGTGGAAAGAGACCCAGTACTTC | CASSLALEGRGTWKETQYF | - | TRBJ2-5 | TRBV5-6 | -
TGTGCCATCAGCCCGGGACAGACGAACTATGGCTACACCTTC | CAISPGQTNYGYTF | TRBD1 | TRBJ1-2 | TRBV10-3 | -
TGTGCCAGCAGCTTCCGGGATTATAGCCCAGATACGCAGTATTTT | CASSFRDYSPDTQYF | - | TRBJ2-3 | TRBV7-8 | -
TGTGCCAGCAGCAACCGGGACAGGGGTCTAAGGGCCAACGTCCTGACTTTC | CASSNRDRGLRANVLTF | TRBD1 | TRBJ2-6 | TRBV5-4 | -
TGTGCCAGCAGCTTAAGCGGGAGGCCCCTCTACGAGCAGTACTTC | CASSLSGRPLYEQYF | TRBD2 | TRBJ2-7 | TRBV5-4 | -
TGTGCCAGCAGTGAGGCCGGGACAGGGGACACCGGGGAGCTGTTTTTT | CASSEAGTGDTGELFF | TRBD1 | TRBJ2-2 | TRBV25-1 | -
TGTGCCAGCAGCTCCTTGAGAGTCGAGCAGTACTTC | CASSSLRVEQYF | - | TRBJ2-7 | TRBV11-1 | -
TGCAGTGCTAGCCAGGGAGAAAAACTGTTTTTT | CSASQGEKLFF | - | TRBJ1-4 | TRBV20-1 | once
TGTGCCAGCAGTCCAACCAGGGGTAGTTTCTCCTACGAGCAGTACTTC | CASSPTRGSFSYEQYF | - | TRBJ2-7 | TRBV27 | once
TGTGCCAGCAGTTCCTTCGGACAGGGGGCCTACGAGCAGTACTTC | CASSSFGQGAYEQYF | TRBD1 | TRBJ2-7 | TRBV28 | -
TGTGCCAGTAGTTCCCCAGGAAACACCATATATTTT | CASSSPGNTIYF | - | TRBJ1-3 | TRBV19 | -
TGTGCCAGCAGCCCATCCTACAATGAGCAGTTCTTC | CASSPSYNEQFF | - | TRBJ2-1 | TRBV7-9 | -
TGTGCCAGCAGCGCCACTTACTTTACGAACACTGAAGCTTTCTTT | CASSATYFTNTEAFF | - | TRBJ1-1 | TRBV11-3 | once
TGTGCCAGCAGCTTAAGGTGGGAGCGGAGACCTTACAATGAGCAGTTCTTC | CASSLRWERRPYNEQFF | - | TRBJ2-1 | TRBV7-2 | -
TGTGCCAGCAGCGGAGGCGGGGGCTACGAGCAGTACTTC | CASSGGGGYEQYF | TRBD2 | TRBJ2-7 | TRBV11-1 | once
TGTGCCAGCAGTTTGCAGTACAATGAGCAGTTCTTC | CASSLQYNEQFF | - | TRBJ2-1 | TRBV28 | -
TGTGCCAGCAGCTTAGCCGGGACAGGGGGCTCAACCGGGGAGCCCCAGCATTTT | CASSLAGTGGSTGEPQHF | TRBD1 | TRBJ1-5 | TRBV7-2 | -
TGTGCCAGCAGCACCCGGGGCGGGGGCCATGGAAACACCATATATTTT | CASSTRGGGHGNTIYF | - | TRBJ1-3 | TRBV9 | -
TGTGCCAGCAGCTTAGAGACAGGGGCCACCGGGGAGCTGTTTTTT | CASSLETGATGELFF | TRBD1 | TRBJ2-2 | TRBV7-9 | -
TGCGCCAGCAGCCAGGGCGGGTCAGCGGCGGGAAGATATACGCAGTATTTT | CASSQGGSAAGRYTQYF | - | TRBJ2-3 | TRBV4-3 | -
TGTGCCAGCAGTTACTCCCCGGGAAGGACGAAAGGCTACACCTTC | CASSYSPGRTKGYTF | - | TRBJ1-2 | TRBV6-6 | -
TGTGCCTGGAGCCCGGGGGGTCAGCCCCAGCATTTT | CAWSPGGQPQHF | - | TRBJ1-5 | TRBV30 | -
TGTGCCAGCAGCCCGGGACAGGACTATGGCTACACCTTC | CASSPGQDYGYTF | TRBD1 | TRBJ1-2 | TRBV5-4 | -
TGCGCCAGCAGCTTGGGACCTAGTTCGCGCACTAGCACAGATACGCAGTATTTT | CASSLGPSSRTSTDTQYF | - | TRBJ2-3 | TRBV5-1 | -
TGTGCCAGCAGCTTAGCCGGACTAGCGGGACTGGAGACCCAGTACTTC | CASSLAGLAGLETQYF | TRBD2 | TRBJ2-5 | TRBV11-1 | -
TGTGCCAGCAGCTTAGAGGGAACTAGCGGGAGATTCTACAATGAGCAGTTCTTC | CASSLEGTSGRFYNEQFF | TRBD2 | TRBJ2-1 | TRBV7-2 | -
TGTGCCAGCTCACCACAGAGAGCAGATACGCAGTATTTT | CASSPQRADTQYF | - | TRBJ2-3 | TRBV18 | -
TGTGCCAGCAGGACAGGGGACTATGGCTACACCTTC | CASRTGDYGYTF | TRBD1 | TRBJ1-2 | TRBV6-6 | -
TGTGCCAGCAGTGGTAGGACTAGCGCGGCAGAAGAGCAGTACTTC | CASSGRTSAAEEQYF | TRBD2 | TRBJ2-7 | TRBV6-1 | -
TGTGCCAGCAGTAGAGGGACTAGCGTTCAAGAGACCCAGTACTTC | CASSRGTSVQETQYF | TRBD2 | TRBJ2-5 | TRBV2 | -
TGTGCCAGCAGTTACTCTGCTAGCCTGCCAGATACGCAGTATTTT | CASSYSASLPDTQYF | - | TRBJ2-3 | TRBV6-5 | once
TGCGCCAGCAGCTTGTCCGGGACAGGGGGCACTGAAGCTTTCTTT | CASSLSGTGGTEAFF | TRBD1 | TRBJ1-1 | TRBV5-1 | -
TGTGCCAGCAGTTTCCTGTCGGGTAGTGAGCAGTTCTTC | CASSFLSGSEQFF | - | TRBJ2-1 | TRBV6-1 | -
TGTGCCAGCAGCGTAGGTACAGAGCTTTACGAGCAGTACTTC | CASSVGTELYEQYF | - | TRBJ2-7 | TRBV9 | once
TGTGCCAGCAGCCCGAAAGACACTGGGAGCACAGATACGCAGTATTTT | CASSPKDTGSTDTQYF | - | TRBJ2-3 | TRBV5-4 | -